This is a list of T cell receptor beta chains from one sample in a study of Ad26.COV2.S vaccination and SARS-CoV-2 variants. Sequencing used immunoSEQ multiplex PCR; TCRdb keeps in-frame clones, though not all of them. The table records around 270,000 clones, approximately 88% of them present only once. Sample: peripheral blood, taken in a trial of Ad26.COV2.S vaccine versus placebo. The receptors originated from a person aged 18-65 years who received the Ad26.COV2.S COVID-19 vaccine or a placebo. Each CDR3 is given with its conserved first and last residue. The D gene is left open where the match is weak. Size values are once, few and many counts, or a class for expanded clones, and some rows have none.

V gene	D gene	clone size	J gene	CDR3 protein	CDR3 DNA
TRBV7-9	NA	NA	TRBJ2-3	CASSWSGGTLDTQYF	TGTGCCAGCAGCTGGTCGGGGGGCACCCTAGATACGCAGTATTTT
TRBV4-1	NA	NA	TRBJ1-1	CASSQVRNRWGTEAFF	TGCGCCAGCAGCCAAGTAAGGAATAGGTGGGGCACTGAAGCTTTCTTT
TRBV7-2	TRBD2	NA	TRBJ2-5	CASSLTLAEETQYF	TGTGCCAGCAGCTTAACGCTAGCGGAAGAGACCCAGTACTTC
TRBV9	TRBD1	NA	TRBJ2-2	CASSVGEGGSGGELFF	TGTGCCAGCAGCGTAGGGGAAGGGGGCAGCGGCGGGGAGCTGTTTTTT
TRBV20-1	NA	NA	TRBJ1-6	CSASTMEVKISPLHF	TGCAGTGCTAGTACTATGGAAGTTAAAATCTCACCCCTCCACTTT
TRBV12-3/TRBV12-4	NA	few	TRBJ1-3	CASSQNGGNTIYF	TGTGCCAGCAGCCAAAATGGGGGAAACACCATATATTTT
TRBV5-1	NA	NA	TRBJ2-7	CASSLGPPPVEQYF	TGCGCCAGCAGCTTGGGTCCCCCTCCCGTTGAGCAGTACTTC
TRBV18	NA	few	TRBJ2-5	CASSLTGGPLQETQYF	TGTGCCAGCTCATTAACCGGGGGCCCTCTCCAAGAGACCCAGTACTTC
TRBV6-5	TRBD2	NA	TRBJ2-1	CATRAGTSGYNEQFF	TGTGCCACCAGGGCTGGGACTAGCGGCTACAATGAGCAGTTCTTC
TRBV7-2	NA	NA	TRBJ1-5	CASSLDVNQPQHF	TGTGCCAGCAGCTTAGACGTCAATCAGCCCCAGCATTTT
TRBV5-1	TRBD1	once	TRBJ1-2	CASSRDRDRGHYGYTF	TGCGCCAGCAGCAGGGACCGGGACAGGGGGCACTATGGCTACACCTTC
TRBV7-8	NA	NA	TRBJ2-2	CASRRLEGQNTGELFF	TGTGCCAGCAGAAGGTTGGAAGGTCAGAACACCGGGGAGCTGTTTTTT
TRBV18	TRBD1	once	TRBJ1-3	CASSPTQGASGNTIYF	TGTGCCAGCTCACCGACTCAGGGGGCATCTGGAAACACCATATATTTT
TRBV7-2	TRBD1	NA	TRBJ2-1	CASSSRDREVPFF	TGTGCCAGCAGCTCACGGGACAGGGAGGTTCCGTTCTTC
TRBV7-2	NA	NA	TRBJ1-2	CASSLQGNYGYTF	TGTGCCAGCAGCTTACAGGGAAACTATGGCTACACCTTC
TRBV4-3	TRBD2	NA	TRBJ2-3	CASSQEVAGGLTSTDTQYF	TGCGCCAGCAGCCAAGAGGTAGCGGGGGGGCTTACTAGCACAGATACGCAGTATTTT
TRBV13	TRBD1	NA	TRBJ2-7	CASSITQGEQYF	TGTGCCAGCAGCATCACACAGGGGGAGCAGTACTTC
TRBV2	NA	NA	TRBJ1-5	CASSEVGGGYQPQHF	TGTGCCAGCAGTGAAGTGGGCGGGGGATATCAGCCCCAGCATTTT
TRBV5-1	NA	NA	TRBJ1-4	CASSLGEATNEKLFF	TGCGCCAGCAGCCTCGGAGAGGCAACTAATGAAAAACTGTTTTTT
TRBV3-1/TRBV3-2	NA	NA	TRBJ2-2	CASSQSPNTGELFF	TGTGCCAGCAGCCAAAGCCCGAACACCGGGGAGCTGTTTTTT
TRBV5-4	TRBD2	NA	TRBJ2-3	CASSARLLAGVYPSTDTQYF	TGTGCCAGCAGCGCCCGTCTCCTAGCGGGGGTCTACCCTAGCACAGATACGCAGTATTTT
TRBV7-9	NA	NA	TRBJ1-5	CASSFGGDGQPQHF	TGTGCCAGCAGCTTCGGAGGGGATGGCCAGCCCCAGCATTTT
TRBV7-2	TRBD2	NA	TRBJ2-1	CASSLAGGRELFF	TGTGCCAGCAGCTTAGCCGGCGGGCGGGAGCTGTTCTTC
TRBV18	NA	NA	TRBJ2-2	CASSPGPTGELFF	TGTGCCAGCTCACCAGGACCGACCGGGGAGCTGTTTTTT
TRBV6-5	TRBD1	NA	TRBJ2-1	CASKPGTGGVGEQFF	TGTGCCAGCAAGCCCGGGACAGGGGGTGTAGGCGAGCAGTTCTTC
TRBV6-5	NA	NA	TRBJ1-1	CASRRSGDTEAFF	TGTGCCTCGCGCCGGTCCGGGGACACTGAAGCTTTCTTT
TRBV6-5	NA	once	TRBJ1-5	CASSLPGSNQPQHF	TGTGCCAGCAGTTTGCCGGGTAGCAATCAGCCCCAGCATTTT
TRBV18	TRBD1	NA	TRBJ1-2	CASSLDRGGSYGYTF	TGTGCCAGCTCACTCGACAGGGGCGGATCATACGGCTACACCTTC
TRBV3-1/TRBV3-2	TRBD1	NA	TRBJ1-1	CASSPGQVKNTEAFF	TGTGCCAGCAGCCCGGGACAGGTAAAGAACACTGAAGCTTTCTTT
TRBV10-3	NA	NA	TRBJ1-1	CATTENTEAFF	TGTGCCACCACAGAAAACACTGAAGCTTTCTTT
TRBV11-2	NA	NA	TRBJ1-1	CASSLAFTLNTEAFF	TGTGCCAGCAGCTTAGCATTCACCTTGAACACTGAAGCTTTCTTT
TRBV11-1	TRBD1	NA	TRBJ2-2	CASSFGQANTGELFF	TGTGCCAGCAGCTTCGGACAGGCGAACACCGGGGAGCTGTTTTTT
TRBV21-1	NA	NA	TRBJ2-1	CASNPLNEQFF	TGTGCTAGCAACCCTCTCAATGAGCAGTTCTTC
TRBV14	NA	NA	TRBJ2-2	CASSLVGELFF	TGTGCCAGCAGCCTTGTCGGGGAGCTGTTTTTT
TRBV7-6	TRBD2	NA	TRBJ2-1	CASSTLAGLYNEQFF	TGTGCCAGCAGCACCCTAGCGGGATTATACAATGAGCAGTTCTTC
TRBV15	NA	NA	TRBJ2-1	CATSFPGHYNEQFF	TGTGCCACCAGCTTTCCGGGACATTACAATGAGCAGTTCTTC
TRBV7-9	NA	NA	TRBJ1-2	CASSLEVSGYTF	TGTGCCAGCAGCTTAGAAGTCAGTGGCTACACCTTC
TRBV7-2	NA	NA	TRBJ2-3	CASSYRPTQPDTQYF	TGTGCCAGCAGCTACCGACCCACCCAACCAGATACGCAGTATTTT
TRBV30	NA	NA	TRBJ1-4	CAWSRLYEKLFF	TGTGCCTGGAGCAGACTCTATGAAAAACTGTTTTTT
TRBV6-2/TRBV6-3	NA	few	TRBJ1-5	CASSAGQPQHF	TGTGCCAGCAGTGCAGGTCAGCCCCAGCATTTT
TRBV21-1	NA	NA	TRBJ2-5	CASSKGPVGGQETQYF	TGTGCCAGCAGCAAGGGACCTGTAGGGGGCCAAGAGACCCAGTACTTC
TRBV7-2	NA	NA	TRBJ1-2	CASSLDSSGWAYGYTF	TGTGCCAGCAGCTTAGACTCTTCGGGGTGGGCCTATGGCTACACCTTC
TRBV4-1	NA	NA	TRBJ1-5	CASSLSEGGTGQPQHF	TGCGCCAGCAGCCTCTCGGAGGGGGGAACGGGTCAGCCCCAGCATTTT
TRBV29-1	NA	NA	TRBJ1-1	CSVEGKGFWNTEAFF	TGCAGCGTTGAAGGCAAGGGATTTTGGAACACTGAAGCTTTCTTT
TRBV7-3	NA	NA	TRBJ2-3	CASRSRGGPTTDTQYF	TGTGCCAGCAGGTCCCGCGGGGGCCCCACCACAGATACGCAGTATTTT
TRBV12-3/TRBV12-4	NA	NA	TRBJ1-5	CATSHGDTQPQHF	TGTGCCACCTCCCACGGGGATACTCAGCCCCAGCATTTT
TRBV18	NA	NA	TRBJ2-7	CASRDSSYEQYF	TGTGCCAGCCGTGACAGCTCCTACGAGCAGTACTTC
TRBV6-2/TRBV6-3	TRBD2	once	TRBJ2-3	CASRYRGGISTDTQYF	TGTGCCAGCAGATACCGGGGGGGAATCTCCACAGATACGCAGTATTTT
TRBV9	NA	NA	TRBJ2-5	CASSVGVREETQYF	TGTGCCAGCAGCGTGGGGGTCAGAGAAGAGACCCAGTACTTC
TRBV15	NA	once	TRBJ2-3	CATRRGLLPTDTQYF	TGTGCCACCAGGAGAGGACTCCTTCCCACAGATACGCAGTATTTT
TRBV7-2	TRBD1	NA	TRBJ1-1	CASSPRTGDTEAFF	TGTGCCAGCAGCCCGCGGACAGGGGACACTGAAGCTTTCTTT
TRBV2	NA	NA	TRBJ1-2	CASRSRGRSNYGYTF	TGTGCCAGCAGATCCCGGGGCAGATCTAACTATGGCTACACCTTC
TRBV27	NA	NA	TRBJ1-1	CASSHPWGQNTEAFF	TGTGCCAGCAGTCACCCATGGGGACAGAACACTGAAGCTTTCTTT
TRBV4-1	NA	few	TRBJ2-2	CASSRSTAVPGELFF	TGCGCCAGCAGCCGATCGACGGCGGTCCCCGGGGAGCTGTTTTTT
TRBV5-5	NA	NA	TRBJ1-5	CASSSGEGGNQPQHF	TGTGCCAGCAGTTCAGGGGAAGGAGGCAATCAGCCCCAGCATTTT
TRBV7-9	NA	NA	TRBJ2-2	CASSLRSGLSTGELFF	TGTGCCAGCAGCTTAAGGTCCGGACTATCCACCGGGGAGCTGTTTTTT
TRBV29-1	NA	NA	TRBJ2-5	CSVAGTVKETQYF	TGCAGCGTGGCCGGTACAGTGAAAGAGACCCAGTACTTC
TRBV5-1	NA	NA	TRBJ1-1	CASSLVGTEAFF	TGCGCCAGCAGCTTGGTTGGCACTGAAGCTTTCTTT
TRBV5-1	NA	NA	TRBJ1-3	CASSLLSRGDSGNTIYF	TGCGCCAGCAGCTTGTTGAGCAGGGGAGACTCTGGAAACACCATATATTTT